Below are 19 T cell receptor beta chains sequenced from a single sample in a study of radiotherapy plus CTLA-4 blockade in lung cancer. The repertoire was sequenced with immunoSEQ multiplex PCR; TCRdb's copy has only in-frame clones and lacks some. The data show some 90,000 clones, roughly 87% seen once. Sequences were derived from peripheral blood, sampled from a patient treated with radiotherapy plus ipilimumab. These receptors originate from a human donor with non-small cell lung cancer who had stable disease on radiotherapy plus ipilimumab.

V gene TRBV18 combines with J gene TRBJ1-6, with TRBD1 matching 8 bases. The V segment lost 5 bases and the J segment 7 bases; nucleotides outside the gene matches: 4. Germline-derived CDR1 and CDR2 are KGHSH and LQKENI. The CDR3 has 14 residues. In DNA form, the CDR3 reads TGTGCCAGCTCATCGGACAGGGTCAATTCACCCCTCCACTTT. It specifies CASSSDRVNSPLHF.

The J gene is TRBJ1-1, the V gene TRBV21-1. TRBV21-1 is recorded as a pseudogene. This CDR3 has 15 amino acids. The CDR3 reads CASSKDPSRDTEAFF. The CDR3 nucleotides are TGTGCCAGCAGCAAGGACCCCAGTAGGGACACTGAAGCTTTCTTT.

The chain links TRBV2 to TRBJ2-4, with D tentatively TRBD2 (6 bases). The CDR3 is 11 residues long. The germline CDR1 and CDR2 sequences are SNHLY and FYNNEI. V was trimmed by 6 bases and J by 13 bases, leaving 13 bases between them. The CDR3 reads CASRDRERQYF. The CDR3 nucleotides read TGTGCCAGCAGGGACCGGGAGAGACAGTACTTC.

The V gene is TRBV5-6, the J gene TRBJ1-2; D might be TRBD1 (6 bases). The CDR3 is 14 residues long. The germline gives CDR1 SGHDT, CDR2 YYEEEE. Trimming pared 0 bases from V and 3 bases from J, leaving 9 bases between. The CDR3 spells CASSLATGYYGYTF. The CDR3 DNA reads TGTGCCAGCAGCTTGGCCACAGGGTACTATGGCTACACCTTC.

V usage is TRBV5-1 and J usage is TRBJ2-1, with 8 bases identical to TRBD2. V lost 4 bases to trimming and J lost 3 bases; unmatched junction nucleotides: 6. The germline V gene encodes CDR1 SGHRS and CDR2 YFSETQ. The CDR3 sequence is 15 residues long. Here the CDR3 DNA reads TGCGCCAGCAGCAGATTAGCGGGGAACTACAATGAGCAGTTCTTC. Translated, it gives CASSRLAGNYNEQFF.

The chain employs TRBV11-2 and TRBJ2-7; D remains unclear. The V end lost 6 bases, the J end lost 9 bases, and 15 bases lay between the germline ends. CDR1 and CDR2 (germline): SGHAT, FQNNGV. The CDR3 is 12 residues long. This CDR3 is CASSLSLGLQYF. The CDR3 nucleotides are TGTGCCAGCAGTCTAAGCCTAGGGTTGCAGTACTTC.

This chain links TRBV18 with TRBJ2-1; the match to TRBD2 covers 7 bases. Germline V CDR1 and CDR2: KGHSH, LQKENI. J was trimmed by 0 bases and V by 3 bases; bases with no gene match: 5. The CDR3 has 16 amino acids. CDR3: CASSPFGGSSYNEQFF. The DNA for the CDR3 is TGTGCCAGCTCACCTTTTGGCGGGAGCTCCTACAATGAGCAGTTCTTC.

V gene TRBV7-3 combines with J gene TRBJ2-1; TRBD2 aligns across 12 bases. CDR3 length: 16 amino acids. Per germline, CDR1 SGHTA and CDR2 FQGTGA. The V segment lost 3 bases and the J segment 0 bases; nucleotides outside the gene matches: 0. For the CDR3, the DNA is TGTGCCAGCAGCTTGACTAGCGGGGGCTCCTACAATGAGCAGTTCTTC. This codes for CASSLTSGGSYNEQFF.

V usage is TRBV7-3 and J usage is TRBJ2-7; D ambiguous. The CDR3 extends over 15 amino acids. Trimming took 5 bases from V and 6 from J, leaving 20 bases between them. CDR1 and CDR2 from the germline V gene are SGHTA and FQGTGA. The CDR3 is CASSEDLRTTSEQYF. The CDR3 DNA is TGTGCCAGCAGCGAGGACCTACGGACCACATCCGAGCAGTACTTC. Full variable domain (outside the CDR3, taken from reference TRBV7-3 and TRBJ2-7): GAGVSQTPSNKVTEKGKYVELRCDPISGHTALYWYRQSLGQGPEFLIYFQGTGAADDSGLPNDRFFAVRPEGSVSTLKIQRTERGDSAVYLCASSEDLRTTSEQYFGPGTRLTVT.

The CDR3 region has the DNA TGTGCCACCAGGACAGGGGGCGCAGATACGCAGTATTTT. Translation: CATRTGGADTQYF. The chain combines TRBV7-9 with TRBJ2-3, with 11 bases identical to TRBD1. The length of the CDR3 is 13 residues. CDR1 and CDR2 (germline): SEHNR, FQNEAQ (reference sequence). V dropped 10 bases and J dropped 4; count of bases not matched to a gene: 4.

The V gene is TRBV30, the J gene TRBJ2-5; D is unresolved. The V gene's germline CDR1 is GTSNPN and CDR2 SVGIG (reference sequence). The CDR3 is made up of 13 amino acids. Between the trimmed V and J ends, which lost 0 bases and 6 bases, there was a span of 11 bases. For the CDR3, the DNA is TGTGCCTGGAGTGTAAACGCTGGAAAGACCCAGTACTTC. Translated: CAWSVNAGKTQYF.

The rearrangement uses TRBV6-1 and TRBJ2-3; unclear D gene. Trimming pared 1 base from V and 2 bases from J, leaving 4 bases between. Germline CDR1 and CDR2: MNHNS and SASEGT. The CDR3 spans 13 residues. CDR3 residues: CASSEGYTDTQYF. The CDR3 nucleotides read TGTGCCAGCAGTGAAGGGTACACAGATACGCAGTATTTT.

This clone came up once. The CDR3 protein is CASSFGVGPNNEQFF. CDR3 DNA: TGTGCCAGCAGTTTTGGAGTGGGCCCGAACAATGAGCAGTTCTTC. V is TRBV28 and J is TRBJ2-1; unclear D gene. V lost 3 bases and J 5 bases, leaving 14 bases between the germline ends. From germline, CDR1 is MDHEN and CDR2 SYDVKM. The CDR3 is made up of 15 amino acids.

The CDR3 nucleotides read TGCAGCGCAAGGGAGGGAAACACTGAAGCTTTCTTT. As protein: CSAREGNTEAFF. V is TRBV29-1 and J is TRBJ1-1, with D uncertain. The CDR3 has 12 amino acids. The V end lost 7 bases, the J end lost 2 bases, and 11 bases lay between the germline ends. The germline gives CDR1 SQVTM, CDR2 ANQGSEA.

The CDR3 DNA reads as TGCGCCAGCACCCGGACGGAGGCAACTAATGAAAAACTGTTTTTT. This translates into CASTRTEATNEKLFF. This sequence joins TRBV4-1 and TRBJ1-4; D call uncertain. Trimming took 7 bases from V and 0 from J, leaving 12 bases between them. Germline V CDR1 and CDR2: MGHRA, YSYEKL. This CDR3 region has 15 residues.

In its sample, this clone was seen a few times. The chain combines TRBV19 with TRBJ2-1, with D perhaps TRBD1 or TRBD2 (6 bases each). This CDR3 comprises 13 residues. V was shortened by 7 bases and J by 6 bases, with 13 bases between the two germline ends. Per the germline V gene, CDR1 is LNHDA and CDR2 is SQIVND (reference sequence). The CDR3 reads CASTIGGRNEQFF. CDR3 DNA: TGTGCCAGTACCATAGGGGGGCGCAATGAGCAGTTCTTC.

V is TRBV19 and J is TRBJ2-1; D tentatively fits TRBD1 or TRBD2 (5 bases each). The germline V gene encodes CDR1 LNHDA and CDR2 SQIVND (reference sequence). This CDR3 has 15 residues. V was clipped by 4 bases and J by 3 bases, with 13 bases between them. The CDR3 sequence: CASSRPGPGYNEQFF. The CDR3 DNA sequence: TGTGCCAGTAGTAGACCGGGACCAGGCTACAATGAGCAGTTCTTC.

The genes are TRBV2 and TRBJ2-3; a weak D match, TRBD1 (6 bases). CDR3 length equals 16 residues. Looked up from germline, CDR1 is SNHLY and CDR2 is FYNNEI. V was clipped by 1 base and J by 9 bases, with 20 bases between them. The DNA of the CDR3 is TGTGCCAGCAGTGAAGGACTGGCGTCTGGGACAAACACGCAGTATTTT. Amino acids: CASSEGLASGTNTQYF.

The CDR3 DNA reads as TGTGCCAGTAAGTGGGACAGGGCGAGGGATGAAGCTTTCTTT. It specifies CASKWDRARDEAFF. The genes are TRBV19 and TRBJ1-1; 9 nucleotides align to TRBD1. CDR1 and CDR2 (germline): LNHDA, SQIVND (reference sequence). The CDR3 has 14 residues. J gave up 7 bases and V 7 bases, and 10 bases lay outside the gene matches. The complete variable domain, with remaining parts taken from reference TRBV19 and TRBJ1-1, reads DGGITQSPKYLFRKEGQNVTLSCEQNLNHDAMYWYRQDPGQGLRLIYYSQIVNDFQKGDIAEGYSVSREKKESFPLTVTSAQKNPTAFYLCASKWDRARDEAFFGQGTRLTVV.